Listed below are T cell receptor beta chains from one sample, sequenced in a study of T cell changes during pregnancy in multiple sclerosis. The protocol was immunoSEQ multiplex PCR, while the TCRdb copy is restricted to in-frame clones and leaves out a portion. This table has 90,000 or so clones, 94% appearing once. The sample here was peripheral blood, taken after pregnancy. These receptors were collected from a female donor in good health, enrolled as a control in a pregnancy study. The CDR3 runs from the conserved cysteine through the conserved F or W. A D gene is named only where the DNA matches it firmly. The size field is filled for only some rows; it gives once, few, many or a size class.

clone_size	j_call	d_call	v_call	cdr3_nt	cdr3_aa
-	TRBJ2-7	-	TRBV25-1	TGTGCCAGCAGTGGAGACATCTACGAGCAGTACTTC	CASSGDIYEQYF
-	TRBJ2-7	-	TRBV27	TGTGCCAGCAGTTTGAACAGGTGGTACGAGCAGTACTTC	CASSLNRWYEQYF
-	TRBJ2-1	TRBD2	TRBV6-1	TGTGCCAGCAGTACAGCGACTAGCGGCTACAATGAGCAGTTCTTC	CASSTATSGYNEQFF
-	TRBJ1-2	TRBD1	TRBV25-1	TGTGCCAGCAGTCCAACAGGGGTTCGGTATGGCTACACCTTC	CASSPTGVRYGYTF
-	TRBJ2-2	-	TRBV6-6	TGTGCCAGCAGCCCCCAGGGTGTTGGCACCGGGGAGCTGTTTTTT	CASSPQGVGTGELFF
-	TRBJ1-4	-	TRBV2	TGTGCCAGCAGTGTCTTCTTTTTCGGAAAACTGTTTTTT	CASSVFFFGKLFF
-	TRBJ1-4	-	TRBV27	TGTGCCAGCAGTCCAACGGAGTCTAATGAAAAACTGTTTTTT	CASSPTESNEKLFF
-	TRBJ1-5	TRBD1	TRBV5-1	TGCGCCAGCAGCTTGGGGACAGGATCCCAGCCCCAGCATTTT	CASSLGTGSQPQHF
-	TRBJ2-1	-	TRBV19	TGTGCCAGTAGGACAGGTCAAACGGATGAGCAGTTCTTC	CASRTGQTDEQFF
-	TRBJ2-7	TRBD2	TRBV7-2	TGTGCCAGCAGCTTCGGACTAGCAACCTACGAGCAGTACTTC	CASSFGLATYEQYF
-	TRBJ2-3	-	TRBV15	TGTGCCACCAGCAGTGGACAGGCGGGGGATACGCAGTATTTT	CATSSGQAGDTQYF
-	TRBJ2-7	TRBD1	TRBV11-3	TGTGCCAGCAGCTTGGGGACAGGGTTTAACTACGAGCAGTACTTC	CASSLGTGFNYEQYF
-	TRBJ2-7	-	TRBV5-1	TGCGCCAGCAGCTTCACAGGGTCGTTCGAGCAGTACTTC	CASSFTGSFEQYF
-	TRBJ2-7	TRBD1	TRBV14	TGTGCCAGCAGCCAGACGGGACAGGTCTTTTACGAGCAGTACTTC	CASSQTGQVFYEQYF
-	TRBJ1-4	TRBD1	TRBV18	TGTGCCAGCTCACCCCGGACAGGGCCTCTTGCAACTAATGAAAAACTGTTTTTT	CASSPRTGPLATNEKLFF
-	TRBJ2-2	TRBD2	TRBV5-8	TGTGCCAGCAGCTTTTATTTGGGACTAGCGGGACCCACCGGGGAGCTGTTTTTT	CASSFYLGLAGPTGELFF
-	TRBJ1-1	-	TRBV6-1	TGTGCCAGCAGCGGGGGAGACAGGAACACTGAAGCTTTCTTT	CASSGGDRNTEAFF
-	TRBJ1-4	-	TRBV4-1	TGCGCCAGCAGCTTTCGCAGGGTTTTAAATGAAAAACTGTTTTTT	CASSFRRVLNEKLFF
-	TRBJ2-4	TRBD1	TRBV6-6	TGTGCCAGCACTCTGACAGGGGGCGGCATTCAGTACTTC	CASTLTGGGIQYF
-	TRBJ1-1	-	TRBV4-1	TGCGCCAGCAGCCAAGGTACCGGGACACCGAACACTGAAGCTTTCTTT	CASSQGTGTPNTEAFF
-	TRBJ1-2	-	TRBV10-3	TGTGCCATCACGGTGATGCAGGACTATGGCTACACCTTC	CAITVMQDYGYTF
-	TRBJ2-2	-	TRBV29-1	TGCAGCGTTGAATTCCGACGGGCGAACACCGGGGAGCTGTTTTTT	CSVEFRRANTGELFF
-	TRBJ2-6	TRBD1	TRBV5-1	TGCGCCAGCAGCTCCTCAGGGGGCGGATCTGGGGCCAACGTCCTGACTTTC	CASSSSGGGSGANVLTF
-	TRBJ2-7	TRBD1	TRBV28	TGTGCCAGCAGTTCCACGGACAGGAAACCTCCCTACGAGCAGTACTTC	CASSSTDRKPPYEQYF
-	TRBJ1-2	TRBD1	TRBV7-2	TGTGCCAGCAGCTTAGCGGTGGGGACAGGGGGGACGGGCTACACCTTC	CASSLAVGTGGTGYTF
-	TRBJ2-7	-	TRBV5-8	TGTGCCAGCAGCTTGGGGGCAGACTACGAGCAGTACTTC	CASSLGADYEQYF
-	TRBJ1-1	TRBD1	TRBV18	TGTGCCAGCTCACCAGGACAGGGTTGGACTGAAGCTTTCTTT	CASSPGQGWTEAFF
few	TRBJ2-2	-	TRBV6-4	TGTGCCAGCAGTGACTCACAGACCGGGGAGCTGTTTTTT	CASSDSQTGELFF
-	TRBJ1-5	TRBD1	TRBV19	TGTGCCAGAGACAGGGGAAATCAGCCCCAGCATTTT	CARDRGNQPQHF